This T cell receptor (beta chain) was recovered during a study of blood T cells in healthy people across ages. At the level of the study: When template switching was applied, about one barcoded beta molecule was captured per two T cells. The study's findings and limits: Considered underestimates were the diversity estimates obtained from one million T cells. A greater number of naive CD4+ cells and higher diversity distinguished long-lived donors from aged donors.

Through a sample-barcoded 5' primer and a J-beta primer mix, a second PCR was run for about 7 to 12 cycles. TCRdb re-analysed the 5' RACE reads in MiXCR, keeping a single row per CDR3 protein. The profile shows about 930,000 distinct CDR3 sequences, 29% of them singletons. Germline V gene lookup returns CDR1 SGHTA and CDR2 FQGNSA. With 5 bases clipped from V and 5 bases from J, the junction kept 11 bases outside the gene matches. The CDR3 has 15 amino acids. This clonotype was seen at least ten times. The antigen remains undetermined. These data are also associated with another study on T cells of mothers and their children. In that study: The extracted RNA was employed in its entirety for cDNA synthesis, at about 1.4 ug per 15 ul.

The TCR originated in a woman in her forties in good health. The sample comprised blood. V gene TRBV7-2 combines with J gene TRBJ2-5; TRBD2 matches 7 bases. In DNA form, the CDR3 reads TGTGCCAGCAGCAATGGGGGGGGACCGCGGGAGACCCAGTACTTC. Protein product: CASSNGGGPRETQYF.